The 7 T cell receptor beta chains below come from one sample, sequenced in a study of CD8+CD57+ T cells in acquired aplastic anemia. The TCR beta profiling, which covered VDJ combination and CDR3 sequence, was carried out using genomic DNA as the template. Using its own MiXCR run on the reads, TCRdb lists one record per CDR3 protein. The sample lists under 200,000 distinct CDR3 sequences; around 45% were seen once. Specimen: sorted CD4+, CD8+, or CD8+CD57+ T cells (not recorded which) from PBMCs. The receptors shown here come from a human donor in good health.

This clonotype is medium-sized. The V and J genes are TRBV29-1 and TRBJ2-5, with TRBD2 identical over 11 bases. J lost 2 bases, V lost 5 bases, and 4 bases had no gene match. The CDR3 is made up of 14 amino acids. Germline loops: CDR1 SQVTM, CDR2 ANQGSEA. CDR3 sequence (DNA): TGCAGCGTTCTAGTAGCGGGAGGGCAAGAGACCCAGTACTTC. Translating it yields CSVLVAGGQETQYF.

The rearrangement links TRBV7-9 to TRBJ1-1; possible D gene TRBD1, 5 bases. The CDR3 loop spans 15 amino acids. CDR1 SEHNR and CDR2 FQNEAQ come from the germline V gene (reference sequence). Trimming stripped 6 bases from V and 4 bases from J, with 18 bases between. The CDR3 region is CASRRGPERGTEAFF. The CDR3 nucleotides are TGTGCCAGCAGGAGAGGACCAGAGAGGGGCACTGAAGCTTTCTTT. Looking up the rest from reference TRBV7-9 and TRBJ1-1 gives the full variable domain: DTGVSQNPRHKITKRGQNVTFRCDPISEHNRLYWYRQTLGQGPEFLTYFQNEAQLEKSRLLSDRFSAERPKGSFSTLEIQRTEQGDSAMYLCASRRGPERGTEAFFGQGTRLTVV.

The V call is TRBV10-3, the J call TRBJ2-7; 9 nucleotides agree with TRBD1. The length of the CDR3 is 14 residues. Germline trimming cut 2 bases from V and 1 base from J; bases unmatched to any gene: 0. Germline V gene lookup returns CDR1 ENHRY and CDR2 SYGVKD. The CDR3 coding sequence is TGTGCCATCAGTGAGGGGACAGGGTCCTACGAGCAGTACTTC. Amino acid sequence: CAISEGTGSYEQYF.

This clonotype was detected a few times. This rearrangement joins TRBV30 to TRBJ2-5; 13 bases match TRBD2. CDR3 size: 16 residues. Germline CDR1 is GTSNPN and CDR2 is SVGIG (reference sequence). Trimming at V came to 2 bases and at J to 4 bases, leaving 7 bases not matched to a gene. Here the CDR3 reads CAWSLTSGRALETQYF. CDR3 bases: TGTGCCTGGAGTCTTACTAGCGGGAGGGCCTTAGAGACCCAGTACTTC.

This chain's CDR3 is CASSTDSRNYGYTF. The CDR3, as DNA: TGTGCCAGCAGTACGGACAGTCGTAACTATGGCTACACCTTC. The chain couples TRBV12-3 or TRBV12-4 to TRBJ1-2, with D perhaps matching TRBD1 (6 bases). The V gene lost 5 bases and the J gene lost 1 base, with 11 bases spanning the gap. This CDR3 comprises 14 residues.

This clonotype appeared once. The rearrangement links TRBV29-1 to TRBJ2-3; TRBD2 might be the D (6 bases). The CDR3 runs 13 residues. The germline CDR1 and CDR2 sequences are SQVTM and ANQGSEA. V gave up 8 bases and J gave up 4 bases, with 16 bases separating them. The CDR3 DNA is TGCAGCTTGGAGGGAGCCAGGTCAGATACGCAGTATTTT. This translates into CSLEGARSDTQYF.

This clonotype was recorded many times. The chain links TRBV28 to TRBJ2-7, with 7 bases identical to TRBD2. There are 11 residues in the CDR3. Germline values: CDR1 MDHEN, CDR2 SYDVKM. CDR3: CAASGVYEQYF. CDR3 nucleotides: TGTGCTGCTAGCGGAGTCTACGAGCAGTACTTC. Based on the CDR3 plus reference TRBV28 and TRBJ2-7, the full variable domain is DVKVTQSSRYLVKRTGEKVFLECVQDMDHENMFWYRQDPGLGLRLIYFSYDVKMKEKGDIPEGYSVSREKKERFSLILESASTNQTSMYLCAASGVYEQYFGPGTRLTVT.